This T cell receptor (beta chain) was sequenced in a study of blood T cells in healthy people across ages. About this clonotype: Its specificity is not known. One end of the junction is discordant with germline, which a read error may explain.

Overall study results and limits: Naive CD4+ cells and diversity were both higher in long-lived donors than in aged donors. The donors' CMV status was not determined, possibly confounding changes in expanded clonotypes.

Germline-derived CDR1 and CDR2 are SGHRS and YFSETQ. This CDR3 has 17 amino acids. Sample-barcoded 5' priming and a J-beta primer mix drove a second PCR of 7 to 11 cycles. Paired-end reads containing CDR3 totaled no fewer than 2.5 million for each sample. One entry per CDR3 protein, called by TCRdb with MiXCR from the 5' RACE reads. The table lists about 720,000 distinct CDR3 sequences, about 24% of them singletons. The sequenced sample consisted of blood. The origin of this receptor is a man aged 65 to 85 in good health. The genes are TRBV5-1 and TRBJ2-5, with D tentatively TRBD1 or TRBD2 (5 bases each). The CDR3 nucleotides are TGCGCCACCAGCGCGAGGGGCTCCGGGACGACGCAAGAGACCCAGTACTTC. Translation: CATSARGSGTTQETQYF.